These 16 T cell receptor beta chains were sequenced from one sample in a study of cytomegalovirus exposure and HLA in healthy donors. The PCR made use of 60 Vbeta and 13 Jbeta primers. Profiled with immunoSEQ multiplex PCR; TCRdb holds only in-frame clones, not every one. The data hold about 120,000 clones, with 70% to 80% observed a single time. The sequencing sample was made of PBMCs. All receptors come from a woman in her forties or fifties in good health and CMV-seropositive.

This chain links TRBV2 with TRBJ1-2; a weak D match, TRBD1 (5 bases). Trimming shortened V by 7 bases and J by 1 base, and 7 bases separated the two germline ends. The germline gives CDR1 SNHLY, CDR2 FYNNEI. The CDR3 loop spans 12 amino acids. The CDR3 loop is CASKDSNYGYTF. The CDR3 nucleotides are TGTGCCAGCAAAGACAGTAACTATGGCTACACCTTC.

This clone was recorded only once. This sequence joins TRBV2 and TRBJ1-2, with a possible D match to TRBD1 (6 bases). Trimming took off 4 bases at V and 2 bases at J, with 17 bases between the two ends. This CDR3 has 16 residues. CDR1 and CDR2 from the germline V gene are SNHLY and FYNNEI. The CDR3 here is CASSASRQALNYGYTF. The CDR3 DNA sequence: TGTGCCAGCAGTGCAAGCAGACAGGCCTTAAACTATGGCTACACCTTC.

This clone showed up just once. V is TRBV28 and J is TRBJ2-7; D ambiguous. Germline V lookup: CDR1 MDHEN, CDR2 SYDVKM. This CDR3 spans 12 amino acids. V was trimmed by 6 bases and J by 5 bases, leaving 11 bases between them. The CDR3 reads CASSPGVHEQYF. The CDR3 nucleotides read TGTGCCAGCAGCCCAGGTGTCCACGAGCAGTACTTC.

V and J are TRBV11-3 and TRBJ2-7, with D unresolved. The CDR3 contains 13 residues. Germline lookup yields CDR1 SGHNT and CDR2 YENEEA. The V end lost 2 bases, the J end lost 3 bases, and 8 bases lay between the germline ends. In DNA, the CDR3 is TGTGCCAGCAGCTTATTTCCCAACTACGAGCAGTACTTC. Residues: CASSLFPNYEQYF.

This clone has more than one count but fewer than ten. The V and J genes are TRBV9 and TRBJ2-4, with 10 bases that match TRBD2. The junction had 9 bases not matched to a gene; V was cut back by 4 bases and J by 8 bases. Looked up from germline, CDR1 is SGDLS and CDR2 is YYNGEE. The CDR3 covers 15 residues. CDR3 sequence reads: CASSLDRGLAYIQYF. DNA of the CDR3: TGTGCCAGCAGCCTCGACCGGGGACTAGCGTACATTCAGTACTTC. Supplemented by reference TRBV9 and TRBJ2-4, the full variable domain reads DSGVTQTPKHLITATGQRVTLRCSPRSGDLSVYWYQQSLDQGLQFLIQYYNGEERAKGNILERFSAQQFPDLHSELNLSSLELGDSALYFCASSLDRGLAYIQYFGAGTRLSVL.

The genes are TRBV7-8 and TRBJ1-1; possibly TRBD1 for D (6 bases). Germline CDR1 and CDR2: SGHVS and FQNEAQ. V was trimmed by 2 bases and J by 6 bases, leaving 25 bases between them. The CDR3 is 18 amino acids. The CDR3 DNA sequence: TGTGCCAGCAGCTTATTTGCGAGTGTGGTGGGGGCGGTGGCTGAAGCTTTCTTT. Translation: CASSLFASVVGAVAEAFF.

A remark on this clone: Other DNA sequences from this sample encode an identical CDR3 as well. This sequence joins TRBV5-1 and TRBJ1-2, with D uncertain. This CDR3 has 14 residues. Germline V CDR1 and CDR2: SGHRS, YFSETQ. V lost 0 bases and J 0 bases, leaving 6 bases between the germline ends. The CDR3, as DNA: TGCGCCAGCAGCTTGGAGACACCTAACTATGGCTACACCTTC. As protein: CASSLETPNYGYTF.

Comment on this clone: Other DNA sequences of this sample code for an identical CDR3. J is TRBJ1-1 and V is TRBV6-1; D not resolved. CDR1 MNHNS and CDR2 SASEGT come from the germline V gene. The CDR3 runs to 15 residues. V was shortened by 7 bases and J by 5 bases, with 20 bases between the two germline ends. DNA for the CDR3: TGTGCCAGCACTCGAAGCGAGGGAGGAGGGACTGAAGCTTTCTTT. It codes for CASTRSEGGGTEAFF.

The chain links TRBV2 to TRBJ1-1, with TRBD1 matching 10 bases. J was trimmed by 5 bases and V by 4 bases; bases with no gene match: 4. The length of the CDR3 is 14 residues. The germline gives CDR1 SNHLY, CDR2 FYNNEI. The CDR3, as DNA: TGTGCCAGCAGTGGACAGGGGGCGAGGACTGAAGCTTTCTTT. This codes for CASSGQGARTEAFF.

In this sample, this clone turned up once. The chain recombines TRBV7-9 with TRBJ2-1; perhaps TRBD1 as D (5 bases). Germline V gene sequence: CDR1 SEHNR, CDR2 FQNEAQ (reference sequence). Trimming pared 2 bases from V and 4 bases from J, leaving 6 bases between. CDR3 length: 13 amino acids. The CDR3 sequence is CASSLQGYNEQFF. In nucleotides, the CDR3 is TGTGCCAGCAGCTTACAGGGTTACAATGAGCAGTTCTTC.

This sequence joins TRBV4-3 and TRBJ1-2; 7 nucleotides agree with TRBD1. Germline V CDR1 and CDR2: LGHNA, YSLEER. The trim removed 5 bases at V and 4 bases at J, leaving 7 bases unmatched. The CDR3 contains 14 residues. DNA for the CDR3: TGCGCCAGCAGCAAGAGTCGACAGGGCTATGGCTACACCTTC. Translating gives CASSKSRQGYGYTF.

The CDR3 nucleotides read TGCGCCAGCAGCTTGTCTAACTCACCCCTCCACTTT. Translation: CASSLSNSPLHF. The chain employs TRBV5-1 and TRBJ1-6; D gene uncertain. Trimming took 1 base from V and 10 from J, leaving 6 bases between them. CDR3 length: 12 residues. Germline V lookup: CDR1 SGHRS, CDR2 YFSETQ.

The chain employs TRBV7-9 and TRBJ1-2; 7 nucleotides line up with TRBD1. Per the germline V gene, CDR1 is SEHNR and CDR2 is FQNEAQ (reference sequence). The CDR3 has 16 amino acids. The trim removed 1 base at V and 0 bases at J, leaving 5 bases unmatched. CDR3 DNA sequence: TGTGCCAGCAGCTTAGACGGACAGGCCGCTAACTATGGCTACACCTTC. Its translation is CASSLDGQAANYGYTF.

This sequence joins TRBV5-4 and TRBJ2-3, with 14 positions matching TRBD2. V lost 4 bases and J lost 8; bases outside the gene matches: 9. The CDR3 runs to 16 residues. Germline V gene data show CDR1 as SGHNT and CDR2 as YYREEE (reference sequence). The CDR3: CASSTKTSGGAGTQYF. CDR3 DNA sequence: TGTGCCAGCAGCACTAAGACTAGCGGGGGGGCCGGTACGCAGTATTTT. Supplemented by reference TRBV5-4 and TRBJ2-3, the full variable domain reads ETGVTQSPTHLIKTRGQQVTLRCSSQSGHNTVSWYQQALGQGPQFIFQYYREEENGRGNFPPRFSGLQFPNYSSELNVNALELDDSALYLCASSTKTSGGAGTQYFGPGTRLTVL.

The CDR3 loop is CASSLVAGVGSYEQYF. For the CDR3, the DNA is TGTGCCAGCAGCTTAGTTGCAGGGGTGGGTTCCTACGAGCAGTACTTC. V usage is TRBV7-8 and J usage is TRBJ2-7; D is perhaps TRBD1 (6 bases). This CDR3 spans 16 amino acids. The V end was cut by 1 base, the J end by 1 base, with 14 bases between. From germline, CDR1 is SGHVS and CDR2 FQNEAQ.

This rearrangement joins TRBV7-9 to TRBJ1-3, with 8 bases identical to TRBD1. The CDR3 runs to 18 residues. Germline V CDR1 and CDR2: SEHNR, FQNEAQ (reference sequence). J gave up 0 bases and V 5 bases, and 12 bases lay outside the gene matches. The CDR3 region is CASSSRDRPAYSGNTIYF. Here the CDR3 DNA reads TGTGCCAGCAGCAGCCGGGACAGGCCAGCATACTCTGGAAACACCATATATTTT. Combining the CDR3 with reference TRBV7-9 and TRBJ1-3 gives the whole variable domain DTGVSQNPRHKITKRGQNVTFRCDPISEHNRLYWYRQTLGQGPEFLTYFQNEAQLEKSRLLSDRFSAERPKGSFSTLEIQRTEQGDSAMYLCASSSRDRPAYSGNTIYFGEGSWLTVV.